These 21 T cell receptor beta chains originate from one sample sequenced in a study of T-cell reconstitution after alpha-beta-depleted transplantation in children. TCRbeta library preparation incorporated unique molecular identifiers. Using its own MiXCR run on the PCR reads, TCRdb lists one record per CDR3 protein. The repertoire holds roughly 790,000 distinct CDR3 sequences, roughly 16% seen once, with about 5% in the top ten. The sequences come from PBMCs, mostly from graft donor cells, collected 360 days after TCRalphabeta/CD19-depleted stem cell transplant. The receptors stem from a male patient younger than 18 who had a stem cell transplant for acute lymphoblastic leukemia, so the T cells may come from the graft donor.

The genes are TRBV5-5 and TRBJ2-7; 7 bases fit TRBD1. Germline loops: CDR1 SGHKS, CDR2 YYEKEE (reference sequence). The CDR3 is 15 residues long. Trimming removed 5 bases from V and 0 bases from J; junction bases left unmatched: 8. DNA of the CDR3: TGTGCCAGCAGTTTTTCCGGGACAGCCTCCTACGAGCAGTACTTC. Its protein is CASSFSGTASYEQYF.

The chain has TRBV3-1 and TRBJ2-3; D unresolved. CDR1 is LGHDT and CDR2 is YNNKEL in the germline V gene (reference sequence). Trimming took 2 bases from V and 7 from J, leaving 13 bases between them. There are 14 residues in the CDR3. CDR3 nucleotide sequence: TGTGCCAGCAGCCAAAGAACGAAGCAGCATACGCAGTATTTT. Translation: CASSQRTKQHTQYF.

At least ten counts were recorded for this clonotype. The CDR3 DNA sequence: TGCAGTTCCTTCCGGGTCGACTCCTACAATGAGCAGTTCTTC. It codes for CSSFRVDSYNEQFF. The genes are TRBV20-1 and TRBJ2-1; D is undetermined. CDR1 is DFQATT, CDR2 SNEGSKA, per germline (reference sequence). The CDR3 extends over 14 amino acids. V lost 8 bases, J lost 0 bases, and 14 bases lay in between.

The V gene is TRBV20-1, the J gene TRBJ2-7; 9 bases line up with TRBD2. The CDR3 extends over 18 amino acids. V lost 0 bases, J lost 6 bases, and 18 bases stayed unmatched. Germline V gives CDR1 DFQATT, CDR2 SNEGSKA (reference sequence). Here the CDR3 DNA reads TGCAGTGCTAGAGATCCGATCGGCGGGAGGGTGGGTTATGGCGAGCAGTACTTC. Translated, it gives CSARDPIGGRVGYGEQYF.

CDR3 sequence: CATSPTGTSGNEQFF. For the CDR3, the DNA is TGTGCCACCAGCCCAACCGGGACTAGCGGCAATGAGCAGTTCTTC. The rearrangement joins TRBV15 to TRBJ2-1; the match to TRBD2 covers 11 bases. In germline, CDR1 is LNHNV, CDR2 YYDKDF (reference sequence). CDR3 length: 15 amino acids. Trimming cost V 5 bases and J 6 bases; bases outside gene matches: 6.

The V call is TRBV18, the J call TRBJ1-5, with D maybe TRBD1 (5 bases). The germline gives CDR1 KGHSH, CDR2 LQKENI. The CDR3 covers 16 residues. Trimming left V 3 bases short and J 0 bases short, with 12 bases between. The CDR3 DNA sequence: TGTGCCAGCTCACCGACAGACCCCTATAGCAATCAGCCCCAGCATTTT. This encodes CASSPTDPYSNQPQHF.

This clonotype was counted only a few times. The chain combines TRBV27 with TRBJ2-1; no reliable D call. Germline assignment: CDR1 MNHEY and CDR2 SMNVEV (reference sequence). V gave up 3 bases and J gave up 6 bases, with 9 bases separating them. The CDR3 length is 13 residues. The CDR3 reads CASSLVAFNEQFF. As DNA, the CDR3 is TGTGCCAGCAGTTTGGTGGCTTTCAATGAGCAGTTCTTC.

This clonotype came up many times. The chain recombines TRBV20-1 with TRBJ2-1; D not resolved. Germline V gives CDR1 DFQATT, CDR2 SNEGSKA (reference sequence). The V gene lost 0 bases and the J gene lost 8 bases, with 14 bases spanning the gap. CDR3 size: 14 residues. The CDR3 here is CSARDRKTGDEQFF. CDR3 coding DNA: TGCAGTGCTAGAGATCGCAAGACGGGCGATGAGCAGTTCTTC.

The chain links TRBV7-7 to TRBJ2-5; 9 nucleotides match TRBD1. The CDR3 totals 15 residues. CDR1 and CDR2 from the germline V gene are SSHAT and FNYEAQ (reference sequence). J gave up 4 bases and V 1 base, and 4 bases lay outside the gene matches. CDR3 bases: TGTGCCAGCAGCTTAGGGCGGACAGGGGTAGAGACCCAGTACTTC. It is translated as CASSLGRTGVETQYF.

This clonotype was detected a few times. This chain joins TRBV5-5 and TRBJ2-7; D unclear. This CDR3 comprises 15 residues. Germline values: CDR1 SGHKS, CDR2 YYEKEE (reference sequence). The V and J ends lost 3 bases and 3 bases respectively, with 16 bases between them. The CDR3 spells CASSSPQGRYYEQYF. CDR3 sequence (DNA): TGTGCCAGCAGCTCACCCCAAGGGCGCTACTACGAGCAGTACTTC.

The chain couples TRBV5-1 to TRBJ1-1; tentative D call: TRBD1 (6 bases). With 4 bases removed from V and 3 bases from J, the gap between germline ends came to 16 bases. This CDR3 has 15 amino acids. Germline CDR1 and CDR2: SGHRS and YFSETQ. The CDR3 coding sequence is TGCGCCAGCAGCCCCCGCGGGGGGGCGGACACTGAAGCTTTCTTT. Translation gives CASSPRGGADTEAFF.

This clonotype was recorded many times. This chain joins TRBV5-1 and TRBJ2-7, with D possibly TRBD1 on 6 matching bases. The CDR3 sequence is 14 residues long. Trimming removed 0 bases at V and 2 bases at J, with 9 bases between. Germline CDR1 reads SGHRS; CDR2 reads YFSETQ. The DNA of the CDR3 is TGCGCCAGCAGCTTGGGACAGGCAACCTACGAGCAGTACTTC. Its protein product is CASSLGQATYEQYF.

This clonotype was seen many times. The V and J genes are TRBV12-3 or TRBV12-4 and TRBJ2-3; D is possibly TRBD1 (5 bases). The CDR3 runs to 15 residues. V dropped 1 base and J dropped 3 bases, with 11 bases sitting between them. The CDR3 DNA sequence: TGTGCCAGCAGTTTAGAGGGGCGCGAGACAGATACGCAGTATTTT. It yields the protein CASSLEGRETDTQYF.

This clonotype was picked up a small number of times. This chain uses TRBV7-9 with TRBJ2-1; 7 positions agree with TRBD1. V lost 2 bases to trimming and J lost 3 bases; unmatched junction nucleotides: 7. The germline V gene has CDR1 SEHNR and CDR2 FQNEAQ (reference sequence). This CDR3 is built from 16 residues. CDR3 sequence: CASSLYVGQDYNEQFF. In DNA, the CDR3 is TGTGCCAGCAGCTTATATGTCGGACAGGACTACAATGAGCAGTTCTTC.

The table lists this clonotype with a few counts. The V call is TRBV2, the J call TRBJ2-7; D possibly corresponds to TRBD1 (5 bases). V was clipped by 7 bases and J by 3 bases, with 10 bases between them. Germline assignment: CDR1 SNHLY and CDR2 FYNNEI. CDR3 length equals 12 residues. The CDR3 here is CASKGHYYEQYF. CDR3 nucleotide sequence: TGTGCCAGCAAAGGACACTACTACGAGCAGTACTTC.

In its sample, this clonotype was seen a few times. This chain joins TRBV27 and TRBJ1-1, with D possibly matching TRBD1 (6 bases). With 5 bases removed from V and 1 base from J, the gap between germline ends came to 17 bases. Germline CDR1 reads MNHEY; CDR2 reads SMNVEV (reference sequence). The CDR3 totals 16 residues. CDR3 loop: CASSQSDWGPNTEAFF. In nucleotides, the CDR3 is TGTGCCAGCAGTCAGTCGGATTGGGGGCCGAACACTGAAGCTTTCTTT.

The CDR3 sequence: CASSSQRDYEQYF. As DNA, the CDR3 is TGTGCCAGCAGTTCCCAACGCGACTACGAGCAGTACTTC. The gene calls are TRBV12-3 or TRBV12-4 and TRBJ2-7, with unresolved D. This CDR3 has 13 residues. Trimming removed 4 bases from V and 3 bases from J, with 10 bases in between.

The chain combines TRBV5-6 with TRBJ2-7; no definite D call. CDR1 SGHDT and CDR2 YYEEEE come from the germline V gene. Trimming shortened V by 4 bases and J by 5 bases, and 10 bases separated the two germline ends. The CDR3 runs to 12 residues. CDR3 sequence (DNA): TGTGCCAGCAGCCATTATGGCGACGAGCAGTACTTC. Residues: CASSHYGDEQYF.

This clonotype has just a few counts. In DNA, the CDR3 is TGTGCCAGCAGACTTACCGGGACAGGGAAGGGCTACACCTTC. Translation gives CASRLTGTGKGYTF. The J gene is TRBJ1-2, the V gene TRBV27; TRBD1 aligns across 9 bases. The CDR3 has 14 residues. With 6 bases clipped from V and 8 bases from J, the junction kept 10 bases outside the gene matches. Germline CDR1 is MNHEY and CDR2 is SMNVEV (reference sequence).

This clonotype was observed a handful of times. The V and J genes are TRBV18 and TRBJ1-2, with 7 nucleotides matching TRBD1. V lost 3 bases to trimming and J lost 1 base; unmatched junction nucleotides: 11. Germline V lookup: CDR1 KGHSH, CDR2 LQKENI. The CDR3 consists of 17 residues. The CDR3 region has the DNA TGTGCCAGCTCACCCCGCGGGGGGACAGACCTTAACTATGGCTACACCTTC. Its protein is CASSPRGGTDLNYGYTF.

The chain has TRBV19 and TRBJ1-5; D gene uncertain. Trimming pared 2 bases from V and 7 bases from J, leaving 6 bases between. This CDR3 has 12 residues. Germline V gene lookup returns CDR1 LNHDA and CDR2 SQIVND (reference sequence). The CDR3: CASSIRGQPQHF. CDR3 nucleotide sequence: TGTGCCAGTAGTATAAGAGGGCAGCCCCAGCATTTT. Filled out from reference TRBV19 and TRBJ1-5, the complete variable domain reads DGGITQSPKYLFRKEGQNVTLSCEQNLNHDAMYWYRQDPGQGLRLIYYSQIVNDFQKGDIAEGYSVSREKKESFPLTVTSAQKNPTAFYLCASSIRGQPQHFGDGTRLSIL.